This T cell receptor beta chain was sequenced for a study of identical twins. Germline assignment: CDR1 DFQATT and CDR2 SNEGSKA (reference sequence). The CDR3 has 13 amino acids. Trimming removed 5 bases from V and 0 bases from J, with 8 bases in between. Each donor (without exception) was a healthy Caucasian. General study results and limits: The same donors were not followed; conclusions instead depended on cross-sectional statistical analysis. Out-of-frame alpha sequences shared by twins showed excess low generation probability.

This clonotype appeared a few times. Its antigen is as yet unknown. Using its own MiXCR run on the 5' RACE reads, TCRdb lists one record per CDR3 protein. This table has fewer than 550,000 distinct CDR3 sequences, roughly 15% appearing once. These data are also associated with another study on yellow fever vaccine responses in identical twins. Per that paper: Twins reportedly mounted vaccine T cell responses that seemed partly convergent, partly personalized.

This TCR derives from a young woman in good health. V is TRBV20-1 and J is TRBJ1-5; perhaps TRBD1 as D (6 bases). The sequenced material came from CD4+ T cells sorted from blood. CDR3 sequence reads: CSAGQSSNQPQHF. CDR3 in DNA: TGCAGTGCTGGACAGAGTAGCAATCAGCCCCAGCATTTT.